Below, 11 T cell receptor beta chains from the same sample are listed, as sequenced in a study of cytomegalovirus exposure and HLA in healthy donors (TCRdb year 2017). Receptor amplification or capture employed the immunoSEQ multiplex PCR assay. For the multiplex PCR, a mixture combining 60 forward primers for TCR Vbeta segments and 13 reverse primers for TCR Jbeta segments was used. Held by TCRdb, this immuneACCESS table contains in-frame sequences only and omits some clones. Under half of the omission traces to an unresolved V gene where checked; the cause of the rest is unknown. This sample's table carries 60,000 to 65,000 clones. The ten largest clones represent about 4% of the sample. Input material: PBMCs. The receptors originated from a woman between 18 and 29 years old in good health and CMV-seronegative.

The chain combines TRBV6-1 with TRBJ1-5; possibly TRBD1 for D (5 bases). The CDR3 loop spans 14 amino acids. Germline V lookup: CDR1 MNHNS, CDR2 SASEGT. V was trimmed by 9 bases and J by 1 base, leaving 13 bases between them. In DNA, the CDR3 is TGTGCCAGTCAGGCCCGACAGAGCAATCAGCCCCAGCATTTT. This sequence encodes CASQARQSNQPQHF.

J is TRBJ2-1 and V is TRBV30, with D perhaps TRBD2 (5 bases). Germline CDR1 reads GTSNPN; CDR2 reads SVGIG (reference sequence). The CDR3 is 15 residues long. The V end was cut by 2 bases, the J end by 0 bases, with 11 bases between. CDR3 in DNA: TGTGCCTGGAGTACGAGGGCTAGCTCCTACAATGAGCAGTTCTTC. Protein product: CAWSTRASSYNEQFF.

The gene calls are TRBV28 and TRBJ1-2; a possible D gene is TRBD1 (5 bases). The V gene's germline CDR1 is MDHEN and CDR2 SYDVKM. This CDR3 has 13 amino acids. Between the trimmed V and J ends, which lost 8 bases and 7 bases, there was a span of 17 bases. CDR3 sequence: CASEYPTAGGYTF. The CDR3 DNA is TGTGCCAGCGAATATCCGACAGCGGGTGGCTACACCTTC.

The rearrangement joins TRBV6-5 to TRBJ1-2, with 8 bases matching TRBD1. The V gene end was trimmed by 3 bases and the J gene end by 6 bases; junction bases not matched to a gene: 6. The CDR3 runs 14 residues. Germline V gives CDR1 MNHEY, CDR2 SVGAGI. The CDR3 sequence: CASSYTGGRDGYTF. CDR3 DNA sequence: TGTGCCAGCAGTTATACAGGGGGGAGGGATGGCTACACCTTC.

This chain joins TRBV19 and TRBJ2-7; TRBD1 aligns across 9 bases. Germline trimming cut 3 bases from V and 6 bases from J; bases unmatched to any gene: 6. The CDR3 covers 14 residues. Looked up from germline, CDR1 is LNHDA and CDR2 is SQIVND (reference sequence). DNA for the CDR3: TGTGCCAGTAGTATTGGGACAGGGTTATCCGAGCAGTACTTC. Translation: CASSIGTGLSEQYF.

This chain links TRBV9 with TRBJ2-7; D may be TRBD1 (6 bases). The CDR3 is made up of 14 amino acids. CDR1 SGDLS and CDR2 YYNGEE come from the germline V gene. V dropped 4 bases and J dropped 0 bases, with 11 bases sitting between them. In DNA, the CDR3 is TGTGCCAGCAGCCCCGGACAGAGCTCCTACGAGCAGTACTTC. It is translated as CASSPGQSSYEQYF.

The chain joins TRBV2 to TRBJ2-7; 11 bases agree with TRBD2. The CDR3 covers 14 residues. The V segment lost 7 bases and the J segment 2 bases; nucleotides outside the gene matches: 4. The germline V gene has CDR1 SNHLY and CDR2 FYNNEI. CDR3 sequence (DNA): TGTGCCAGCACCGGGACTAGCGGCGCCTACGAGCAGTACTTC. Translated, it gives CASTGTSGAYEQYF. Full variable domain (outside the CDR3, taken from reference TRBV2 and TRBJ2-7): EPEVTQTPSHQVTQMGQEVILRCVPISNHLYFYWYRQILGQKVEFLVSFYNNEISEKSEIFDDQFSVERPDGSNFTLKIRSTKLEDSAMYFCASTGTSGAYEQYFGPGTRLTVT.

Here the CDR3 reads CASSRGRGFGYGYTF. In DNA, the CDR3 is TGCGCCAGCAGCCGGGGCAGGGGTTTTGGGTATGGCTACACCTTC. This rearrangement joins TRBV4-1 to TRBJ1-2; weak D call: TRBD1 (6 bases). The germline V and J ends were trimmed by 4 bases and 5 bases, with 17 bases remaining between them. Germline-derived CDR1 and CDR2 are MGHRA and YSYEKL. The CDR3 is 15 residues long.

The rearrangement uses TRBV5-1 and TRBJ2-1; 7 bases line up with TRBD2. The CDR3 sequence is 15 residues long. J was trimmed by 0 bases and V by 4 bases; bases with no gene match: 4. Per germline, CDR1 SGHRS and CDR2 YFSETQ. As DNA, the CDR3 is TGCGCCAGCAGCCTACTAGCGAGCTCCTACAATGAGCAGTTCTTC. As protein: CASSLLASSYNEQFF.

About this clone: A read error may produce the germline difference seen at one junction end. The chain couples TRBV4-1 to TRBJ2-3; D could derive from TRBD1 or TRBD2 (5 bases each). Germline CDR1 is MGHRA and CDR2 is YSYEKL. The CDR3 has 14 residues. The CDR3 nucleotides read TGCGTCAGCAGCCAAGAGGGGCACCCAGAAGCGCAGTATTTT. It yields the protein CVSSQEGHPEAQYF.

The rearrangement joins TRBV5-1 to TRBJ2-2, with no clear D. Per the germline V gene, CDR1 is SGHRS and CDR2 is YFSETQ. The CDR3 totals 15 residues. V dropped 7 bases and J dropped 0 bases, with 13 bases sitting between them. The CDR3 DNA sequence: TGCGCCAGCGGAGAACTGCGCGCGAACACCGGGGAGCTGTTTTTT. Translation: CASGELRANTGELFF.